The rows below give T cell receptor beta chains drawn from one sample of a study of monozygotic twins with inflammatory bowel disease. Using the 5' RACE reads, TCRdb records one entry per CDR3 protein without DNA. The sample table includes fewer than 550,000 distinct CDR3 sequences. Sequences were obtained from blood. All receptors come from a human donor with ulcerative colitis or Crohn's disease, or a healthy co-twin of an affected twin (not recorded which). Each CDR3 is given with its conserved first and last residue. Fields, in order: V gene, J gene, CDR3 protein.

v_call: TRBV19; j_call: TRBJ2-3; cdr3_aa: CASRWASTDTQCF
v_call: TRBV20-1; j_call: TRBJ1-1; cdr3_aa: CSASGGRVGTEAFF
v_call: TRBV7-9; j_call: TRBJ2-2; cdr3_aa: CASSLEVSRRGTGELFF
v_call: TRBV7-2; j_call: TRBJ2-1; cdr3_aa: CASSLGRGTVYEQFF
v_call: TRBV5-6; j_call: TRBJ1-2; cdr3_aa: CASSLGIRDGGNTF
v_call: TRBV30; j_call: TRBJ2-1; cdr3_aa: CAWSVTRGDEQFF
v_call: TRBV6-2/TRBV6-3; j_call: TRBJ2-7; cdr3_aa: CASSYSESYEQYF
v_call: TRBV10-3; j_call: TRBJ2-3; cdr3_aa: CAISSGGSTDTQYF
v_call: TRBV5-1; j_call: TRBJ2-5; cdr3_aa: CASSLAFNDRGETQYF
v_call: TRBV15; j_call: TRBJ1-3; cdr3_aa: CATSRDFGPGNTIYF
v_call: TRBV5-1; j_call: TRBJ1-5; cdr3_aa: CASSLHPGTEGGPQHF
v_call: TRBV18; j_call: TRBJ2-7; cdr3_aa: CASSPASAGGEQYF
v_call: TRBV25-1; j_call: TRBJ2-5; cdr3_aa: CASSWTSGPKETQYF
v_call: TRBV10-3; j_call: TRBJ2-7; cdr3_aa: CAISVGTSGSLSYEQYF
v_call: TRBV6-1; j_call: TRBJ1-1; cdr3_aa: CASSEARRGNTEAFF
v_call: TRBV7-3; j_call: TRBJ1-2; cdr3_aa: CASSQRGGQFYGYTF
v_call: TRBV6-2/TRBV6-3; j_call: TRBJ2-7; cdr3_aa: CASSNRGTGGIRFYEQYF
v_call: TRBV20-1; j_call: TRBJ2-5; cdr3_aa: CSASRGAPGETQYF
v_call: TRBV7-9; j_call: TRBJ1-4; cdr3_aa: CASSLWSSRDEKLFF
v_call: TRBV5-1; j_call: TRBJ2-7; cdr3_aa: CASQDSTYEQYF
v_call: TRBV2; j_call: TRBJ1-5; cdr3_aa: CASTEGVSQPQHF
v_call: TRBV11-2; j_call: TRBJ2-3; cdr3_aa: CASSLEAGGQSGFSTDTQYF
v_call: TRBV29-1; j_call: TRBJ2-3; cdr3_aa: CSVSADRRSGDTQYF
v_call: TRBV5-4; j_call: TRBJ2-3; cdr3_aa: CASSRTSGGSDTQYF
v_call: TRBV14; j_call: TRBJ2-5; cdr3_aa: CASSDLRGLAGETQYF
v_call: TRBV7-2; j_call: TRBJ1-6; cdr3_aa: CASSSGRDSPLHF
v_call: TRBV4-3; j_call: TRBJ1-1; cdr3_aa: CASSQDHTEGAEAFF
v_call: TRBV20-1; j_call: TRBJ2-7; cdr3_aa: CSARLRYEQYF
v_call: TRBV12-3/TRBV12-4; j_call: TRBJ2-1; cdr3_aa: CASSLGTGEQFF
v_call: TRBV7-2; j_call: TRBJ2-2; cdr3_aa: CASSPRTGNTGEQFF
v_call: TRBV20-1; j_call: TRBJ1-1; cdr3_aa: CRANTGVVTEAFF
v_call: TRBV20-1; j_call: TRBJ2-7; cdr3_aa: CSARTGADYEQYF
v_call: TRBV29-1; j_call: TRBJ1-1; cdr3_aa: CSVTGLRWNTEACF
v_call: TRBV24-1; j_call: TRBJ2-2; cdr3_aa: CATSDSGTPNTGELFF
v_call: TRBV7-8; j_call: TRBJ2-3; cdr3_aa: CASSQDRTTQYF
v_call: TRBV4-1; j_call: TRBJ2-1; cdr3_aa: CASSQANLGGGAYNEQFF
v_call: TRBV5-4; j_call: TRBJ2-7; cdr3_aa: CASSLESGRSYEQYF
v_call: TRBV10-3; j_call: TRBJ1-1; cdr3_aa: CAISATTGGRTEAFF
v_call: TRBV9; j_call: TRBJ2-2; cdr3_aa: CASSAGTRTGELFF
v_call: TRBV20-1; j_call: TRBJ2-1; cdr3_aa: CSAPKSKPGLAGRNEQFF
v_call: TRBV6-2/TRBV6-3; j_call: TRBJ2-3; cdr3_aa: CASSSIMDSPSTDTQYF
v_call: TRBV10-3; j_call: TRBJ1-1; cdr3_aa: CAISIGQPNTEAFF
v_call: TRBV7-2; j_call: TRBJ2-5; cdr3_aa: CASSFLGGETQYF
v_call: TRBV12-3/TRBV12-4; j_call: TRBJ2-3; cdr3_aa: CASSIGGGTKSTDTQYF
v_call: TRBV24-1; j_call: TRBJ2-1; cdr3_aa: CATSDPGLGSYNEQFF
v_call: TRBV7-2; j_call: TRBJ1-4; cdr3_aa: CASGRGSTNEKLFF
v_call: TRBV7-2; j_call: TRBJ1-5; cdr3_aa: CASSATGGSSQPQHF
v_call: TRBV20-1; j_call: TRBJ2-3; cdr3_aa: CSASHSGRAGSDTQYF
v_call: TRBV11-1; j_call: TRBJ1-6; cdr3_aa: CASGLGDHSPLHF
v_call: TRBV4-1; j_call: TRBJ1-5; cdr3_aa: CASSQAYGGNQPQHF
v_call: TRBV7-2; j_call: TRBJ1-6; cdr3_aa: CASSPPATAPLHF
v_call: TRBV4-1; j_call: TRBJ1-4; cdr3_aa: CASSQPLEKLFF
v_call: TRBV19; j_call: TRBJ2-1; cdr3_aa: CASSHRGHDEQFF
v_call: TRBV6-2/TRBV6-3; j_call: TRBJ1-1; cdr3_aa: CASTGLRYTEAFF
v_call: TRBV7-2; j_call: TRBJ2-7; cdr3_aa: CASSSTLGEQYF
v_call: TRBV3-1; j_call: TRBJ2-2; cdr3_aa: CASSQGASGGRYGELFF
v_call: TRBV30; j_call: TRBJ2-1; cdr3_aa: CAGGGLAGVGGEQFF
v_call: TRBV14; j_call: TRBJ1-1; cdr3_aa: CASSQERVGGAFF
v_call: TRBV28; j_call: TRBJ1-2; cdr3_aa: CASSSPPGQPNYGYTF